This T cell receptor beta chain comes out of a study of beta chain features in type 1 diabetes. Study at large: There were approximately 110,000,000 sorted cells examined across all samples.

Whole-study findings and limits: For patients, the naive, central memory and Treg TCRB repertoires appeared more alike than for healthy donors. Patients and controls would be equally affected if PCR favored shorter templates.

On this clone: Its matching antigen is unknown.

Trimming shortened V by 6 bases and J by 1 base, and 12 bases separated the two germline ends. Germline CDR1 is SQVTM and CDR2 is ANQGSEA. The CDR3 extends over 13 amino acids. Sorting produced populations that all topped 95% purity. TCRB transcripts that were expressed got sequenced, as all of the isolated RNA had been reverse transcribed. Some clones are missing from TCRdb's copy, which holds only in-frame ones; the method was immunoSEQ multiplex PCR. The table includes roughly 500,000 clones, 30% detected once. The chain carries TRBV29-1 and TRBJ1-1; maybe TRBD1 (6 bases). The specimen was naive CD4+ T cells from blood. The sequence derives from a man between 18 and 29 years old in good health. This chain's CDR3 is CSVWTARNTEAFF. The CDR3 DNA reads TGCAGCGTGTGGACAGCAAGGAACACTGAAGCTTTCTTT.